The 3 T cell receptor beta chains listed next were all sequenced from one sample in a study of T cell responses to AZD1222 COVID-19 vaccine. The table came from immunoSEQ multiplex PCR; TCRdb's copy has only in-frame clones and leaves some out. Of approximately 110,000 clones listed, approximately 83% are singletons. The sequencing used peripheral blood, collected on day 0 of AZD1222 vaccination. All receptors come from an adult in good health.

The rearrangement uses TRBV19 and TRBJ2-7, with 15 bases lining up with TRBD2. Germline values: CDR1 LNHDA, CDR2 SQIVND (reference sequence). The CDR3 runs to 16 residues. V trimming: 6 bases; J trimming: 3 bases; junction bases outside the gene matches: 6. The CDR3, as DNA: TGTGCCAGTAGACCGGGACTAGCGGGAGGAGGCTACGAGCAGTACTTC. Translation gives CASRPGLAGGGYEQYF.

The CDR3 protein is CASSLEGDTEAFF. The DNA of the CDR3 is TGTGCCAGCAGCTTAGAGGGGGACACTGAAGCTTTCTTT. This rearrangement joins TRBV13 to TRBJ1-1; D possibly corresponds to TRBD1 (6 bases). The CDR3 covers 13 residues. V lost 1 base and J lost 3, with 6 bases in between. The germline V gene has CDR1 PRHDT and CDR2 FYEKMQ (reference sequence).

Comments on this clone: At one end, the junction sequence differs from germline, possibly due to a read error. This rearrangement joins TRBV7-7 to TRBJ2-2, with TRBD1 as a possible D gene (7 bases). Germline CDR1 reads SSHAT; CDR2 reads FNYEAQ (reference sequence). The CDR3 spans 14 residues. Here the CDR3 DNA reads TGTGCTAGCAGCGCCGGAGGGGGCTACGGGGAGCTGTTTTTT. Its protein product is CASSAGGGYGELFF.